The rows below give T cell receptor beta chains drawn from one sample of a study of cytomegalovirus exposure and HLA in healthy donors. Sequenced by immunoSEQ multiplex PCR; TCRdb stores in-frame clones only, minus some. This table has roughly 120,000 clones, more than 80% appearing once. The specimen sequenced was PBMCs. All receptors come from a male donor in good health and CMV-seronegative. The CDR3 runs from the conserved cysteine through the conserved F or W. A D gene is named only where the DNA matches it firmly. Part of the rows lack a size; the others show once, few, many or a class for expanded clones.

TRBJ1-2,.,TRBV6-5,.,TGTGCCAGCAGTTACTCGAAGGGGGGGCACTATGGCTACACCTTC,CASSYSKGGHYGYTF
TRBJ2-7,TRBD1,TRBV10-2,.,TGCGCCAGCAGTCCGAGGACAGGCTCCTACGAGCAGTACTTC,CASSPRTGSYEQYF
TRBJ2-7,TRBD1,TRBV7-9,.,TGTGCCAGCAGCTTAGAAGGGACAGGGGGCTACGAGCAGTACTTC,CASSLEGTGGYEQYF
TRBJ2-7,.,TRBV10-3,few,TGTGCCATCAGTGAAAGGACAGCGAGCTCCTACGAGCAGTACTTC,CAISERTASSYEQYF
TRBJ2-7,TRBD2,TRBV10-2,.,TGCGCCAGTACGACCCCTACGGGAGGCACCTACGAGCAGTACTTC,CASTTPTGGTYEQYF
TRBJ2-3,TRBD1,TRBV27,.,TGTGCCAGCAGTTCCCCCCACAACAGGGGGCAGGCAGATACGCAGTATTTT,CASSSPHNRGQADTQYF
TRBJ2-1,.,TRBV29-1,.,TGCAGCGTTGAAGCAGGGAGGCCCCCGTACTCCTACAATGAGCAGTTCTTC,CSVEAGRPPYSYNEQFF
TRBJ2-5,TRBD1,TRBV5-1,.,TGCGCCAGCAGTTCAGGGGGCTCCGGGGAAGAGACCCAGTACTTC,CASSSGGSGEETQYF
TRBJ2-5,.,TRBV11-2,.,TGTGCCAGCAGCTTATGGCGGGGGCCCCAAGAGACCCAGTACTTC,CASSLWRGPQETQYF
TRBJ2-7,.,TRBV5-8,.,TGTGCCAGCAGCTTAGTAGACAGACGCCACGAGCAGTACTTC,CASSLVDRRHEQYF
TRBJ1-1,TRBD1,TRBV5-1,.,TGCGCCAGCAGGCCCGGGACAGGGGACACTGAAGCTTTCTTT,CASRPGTGDTEAFF
TRBJ2-1,TRBD2,TRBV7-6,.,TGTGCCAGCAGCTTAGTGGGGACTAGCGGCTACAATGAGCAGTTCTTC,CASSLVGTSGYNEQFF
TRBJ2-3,TRBD1,TRBV10-3,.,TGTGCCATCAGTGAGTCACCGGGACAGGGCACAGATACGCAGTATTTT,CAISESPGQGTDTQYF
TRBJ2-3,TRBD1,TRBV10-2,.,TGCGCCAGCAGTGCAACAGGGGGCTTTTCAGATACGCAGTATTTT,CASSATGGFSDTQYF
TRBJ1-5,.,TRBV9,.,TGTGCCAGCAGCTTGAGCACGAGCAATCAGCCCCAGCATTTT,CASSLSTSNQPQHF
TRBJ1-2,.,TRBV7-2,once,TGTGCCAGCAGCACGCCCGGGATTCCTAACTATGGCTACACCTTC,CASSTPGIPNYGYTF